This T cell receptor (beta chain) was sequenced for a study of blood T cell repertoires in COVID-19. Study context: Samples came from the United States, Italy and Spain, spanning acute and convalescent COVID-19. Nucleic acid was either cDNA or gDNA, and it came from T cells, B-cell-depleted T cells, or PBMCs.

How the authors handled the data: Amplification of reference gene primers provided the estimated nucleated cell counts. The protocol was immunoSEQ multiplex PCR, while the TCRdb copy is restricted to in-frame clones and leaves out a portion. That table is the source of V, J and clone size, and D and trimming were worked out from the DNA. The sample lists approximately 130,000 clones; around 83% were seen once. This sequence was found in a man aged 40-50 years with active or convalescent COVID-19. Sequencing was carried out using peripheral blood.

The CDR3 DNA reads as TGTGCCAGCAGTCCACTGGGACAAATAGCTTTCTTT. It codes for CASSPLGQIAFF. J is TRBJ1-1 and V is TRBV28; tentative D call: TRBD1 (6 bases). The CDR3 length is 12 residues. CDR1 and CDR2 (germline): MDHEN, SYDVKM. Trimming stripped 5 bases from V and 10 bases from J, with 14 bases between.